The 22 T cell receptor beta chains presented below share a single source sample, sequenced in a study of T cells after yellow fever vaccination. Using its own MiXCR run on the 5' RACE reads, TCRdb lists one record per CDR3 protein. In the table there are 230,000 or so distinct CDR3 sequences, 6.5% to 7.5% of which are singletons. The starting material was CD4+ T cells sorted from PBMCs, obtained on the day of the yellow fever booster vaccination. Receptors originate from a man aged 25-45 years who received the YFV17D yellow fever vaccine.

This clonotype was seen many times. CDR3 DNA: TGTGCCACCAGTGAGCGGCCGGGACAGGGGGGGTACCAAGAGACCCAGTACTTC. Its translation: CATSERPGQGGYQETQYF. The V gene is TRBV24-1, the J gene TRBJ2-5; 11 nucleotides line up with TRBD1. The CDR3 is 18 amino acids. CDR1 is KGHDR and CDR2 is SFDVKD in the germline V gene. V was clipped by 4 bases and J by 0 bases; unmatched bases: 9.

There are many counts of this clonotype. This sequence joins TRBV7-8 and TRBJ2-7; 10 nucleotides match TRBD2. After removal of 5 bases from V and 2 bases from J, the junction contained 9 bases not matched to a gene. The CDR3 loop spans 16 amino acids. Germline V gene sequence: CDR1 SGHVS, CDR2 FQNEAQ. This chain's CDR3 is CASSPVGLAETYEQYF. CDR3 sequence (DNA): TGTGCCAGCAGCCCCGTCGGACTAGCGGAGACCTACGAGCAGTACTTC.

The CDR3 DNA reads TGTGCCAGCAGCTTTCTTGGGGTAGAGCACACTGAAGCTTTCTTT. Protein product: CASSFLGVEHTEAFF. The chain recombines TRBV7-2 with TRBJ1-1; no definite D call. Trimming left V 3 bases short and J 3 bases short, with 14 bases between. This CDR3 is built from 15 residues. Germline V gives CDR1 SGHTA, CDR2 FQGNSA.

The table lists this clonotype with a few counts. The conserved phenylalanine or tryptophan is not found at the CDR3 terminus, so this likely reflects a read error. The DNA is omitted, as the CDR3 cannot be located on it reliably, and the CDR3 follows TCRdb's listing. The chain recombines TRBV20-1 with TRBJ2-7; no DNA check was done on the table's D call, TRBD1. The CDR3 region is 13 residues in length, termini included. Germline V gene data show CDR1 as DFQATT and CDR2 as SNEGSKA (reference sequence). CDR3 sequence: CSARGGPDRVSTG.

The chain joins TRBV20-1 to TRBJ2-1; 11 bases match TRBD1. V lost 5 bases to trimming and J lost 4 bases; unmatched junction nucleotides: 4. Germline CDR1 and CDR2: DFQATT and SNEGSKA (reference sequence). CDR3 length equals 14 residues. CDR3 DNA: TGCAGTGCTGACGGACAGGGGGCATACAATGAGCAGTTCTTC. Translating it yields CSADGQGAYNEQFF.

The chain recombines TRBV28 with TRBJ2-7; 9 nucleotides match TRBD2. Germline V lookup: CDR1 MDHEN, CDR2 SYDVKM. The CDR3 spans 15 residues. J gave up 3 bases and V 7 bases, and 10 bases lay outside the gene matches. CDR3: CASTRNIAGDYEQYF. Here the CDR3 DNA reads TGTGCCAGCACCCGGAACATAGCGGGAGACTACGAGCAGTACTTC.

This clonotype has a handful of counts. V and J are TRBV7-2 and TRBJ2-5; 7 positions agree with TRBD1. Germline loops: CDR1 SGHTA, CDR2 FQGNSA. The CDR3 has 17 amino acids. The V segment lost 5 bases and the J segment 2 bases; nucleotides outside the gene matches: 14. The CDR3 nucleotides are TGTGCCAGCAGCCCAAGACAGGGTCAATTCAAACAAGAGACCCAGTACTTC. It yields the protein CASSPRQGQFKQETQYF.

This rearrangement joins TRBV20-1 to TRBJ2-5; D might be TRBD1 or TRBD2, each matching 5 bases. V was pared by 6 bases and J by 4 bases, with 15 bases between. The germline V gene has CDR1 DFQATT and CDR2 SNEGSKA (reference sequence). The CDR3 loop spans 13 amino acids. The chain's CDR3 is CSAGAARGETQYF. CDR3 sequence (DNA): TGCAGTGCCGGGGCGGCTCGGGGAGAGACCCAGTACTTC.

As DNA, the CDR3 is TGCAGTGCTAGAGGGGGGTTGAACACTGAAGCTTTCTTT. This gives the protein CSARGGLNTEAFF. The chain employs TRBV20-1 and TRBJ1-1; a possible D gene is TRBD1 (5 bases). V was pared by 1 base and J by 0 bases, with 6 bases between. This CDR3 contains 13 residues. Germline CDR1 and CDR2: DFQATT and SNEGSKA (reference sequence).

V gene TRBV27 combines with J gene TRBJ2-1, with no clear D. V lost 9 bases, J lost 9 bases, and 18 bases lay in between. The CDR3 loop spans 13 amino acids. Germline-derived CDR1 and CDR2 are MNHEY and SMNVEV (reference sequence). Written as DNA, the CDR3 is TGTGCCAGGGCCTGTGGGAAGGAAGTTGAGCAGTTCTTC. It encodes CARACGKEVEQFF.

This clonotype was seen many times. The chain is built from TRBV5-1 and TRBJ2-5; 9 bases line up with TRBD1. The trim removed 3 bases at V and 5 bases at J, leaving 5 bases unmatched. The CDR3 has 14 amino acids. Per germline, CDR1 SGHRS and CDR2 YFSETQ. The CDR3 spells CASSWGTGFETQYF. DNA for the CDR3: TGCGCCAGCAGCTGGGGGACAGGGTTTGAGACCCAGTACTTC.

V and J are TRBV20-1 and TRBJ2-5, with unresolved D. The CDR3 has 13 residues. Trimming pared 3 bases from V and 2 bases from J, leaving 10 bases between. Germline-derived CDR1 and CDR2 are DFQATT and SNEGSKA (reference sequence). DNA of the CDR3: TGCAGTGCTAGCCTAACAGTACAAGAGACCCAGTACTTC. This encodes CSASLTVQETQYF.

This clonotype was observed a handful of times. The chain employs TRBV5-1 and TRBJ2-2; possibly TRBD2 for D (6 bases). CDR1 and CDR2 (germline): SGHRS, YFSETQ. This CDR3 spans 16 amino acids. With 8 bases removed from V and 7 bases from J, the gap between germline ends came to 24 bases. This CDR3 reads CASTGTLEKMGGELFF. In DNA form, the CDR3 reads TGCGCCAGTACCGGGACTCTCGAAAAGATGGGCGGGGAGCTGTTTTTT.

This chain links TRBV7-2 with TRBJ2-7; D call uncertain. The CDR3 runs to 14 residues. The V gene's germline CDR1 is SGHTA and CDR2 FQGNSA. Trimming removed 1 base at V and 3 bases at J, with 10 bases between. The CDR3 DNA is TGTGCCAGCAGCTTAGGTTTTGGGATCTACGAGCAGTACTTC. It is translated as CASSLGFGIYEQYF.

The rearrangement uses TRBV30 and TRBJ2-7, with D possibly being TRBD1 (5 bases). The CDR3 runs 13 residues. V lost 3 bases to trimming and J lost 4 bases, with 13 bases between them. Per the germline V gene, CDR1 is GTSNPN and CDR2 is SVGIG (reference sequence). CDR3 amino acids: CAWRTASGYEQYF. The CDR3 region has the DNA TGTGCCTGGAGGACAGCCTCTGGGTACGAGCAGTACTTC.

This chain joins TRBV7-2 and TRBJ2-3; maybe TRBD2 (6 bases). Germline V CDR1 and CDR2: SGHTA, FQGNSA. The CDR3 consists of 13 residues. Trimming cost V 8 bases and J 0 bases, with 9 bases left between them. This CDR3 reads CASGAGSTDTQYF. DNA for the CDR3: TGTGCCAGCGGGGCGGGGAGCACAGATACGCAGTATTTT. Supplemented by reference TRBV7-2 and TRBJ2-3, the full variable domain reads GAGVSQSPSNKVTEKGKDVELRCDPISGHTALYWYRQSLGQGLEFLIYFQGNSAPDKSGLPSDRFSAERTGGSVSTLTIQRTQQEDSAVYLCASGAGSTDTQYFGPGTRLTVL.

This clonotype has more than one count but fewer than ten. The chain employs TRBV20-1 and TRBJ1-1; D unresolved. Germline-derived CDR1 and CDR2 are DFQATT and SNEGSKA (reference sequence). The V gene lost 1 base and the J gene lost 11 bases, with 17 bases spanning the gap. The length of the CDR3 is 13 residues. This CDR3 is CSARGTAFEAAFF. The DNA of the CDR3 is TGCAGTGCTAGAGGGACGGCTTTTGAGGCGGCTTTCTTT.

This clonotype was seen at least ten times. V is TRBV20-1 and J is TRBJ2-3, with 8 nucleotides matching TRBD1. The CDR3 runs to 12 residues. J was trimmed by 6 bases and V by 2 bases; bases with no gene match: 1. Germline CDR1 and CDR2: DFQATT and SNEGSKA (reference sequence). DNA for the CDR3: TGCAGTGCTAGACGGGACAGGGATACGCAGTATTTT. This codes for CSARRDRDTQYF.

J is TRBJ1-1 and V is TRBV5-1; D remains unclear. From germline, CDR1 is SGHRS and CDR2 YFSETQ. Deletions cut 7 bases from V and 0 bases from J, with 10 bases between. The CDR3 covers 13 residues. The CDR3: CASGTSMNTEAFF. In nucleotides, the CDR3 is TGCGCCAGCGGAACCTCAATGAACACTGAAGCTTTCTTT.

This clonotype was seen at least ten times. The chain couples TRBV7-9 to TRBJ2-3; D not resolved. The CDR3 spans 16 residues. Germline V gene lookup returns CDR1 SEHNR and CDR2 FQNEAQ (reference sequence). Deletions cut 1 base from V and 6 bases from J, with 17 bases between. DNA of the CDR3: TGTGCCAGCAGCTTAGAGGGCCGTCCGCAGGATGATACGCAGTATTTT. Translated: CASSLEGRPQDDTQYF.

This clonotype was picked up many times. The chain has TRBV4-2 and TRBJ1-6; D remains ambiguous. V lost 3 bases to trimming and J lost 10 bases, with 28 bases between them. There are 19 residues in the CDR3. Per germline, CDR1 LGHNA and CDR2 YNFKEQ. The CDR3 coding sequence is TGTGCCAGCAGCCACAGCCTTGGGCGGACCTTCAATAGGGAGTCACCCCTCCACTTT. Translation: CASSHSLGRTFNRESPLHF.

This clonotype has a handful of counts. The chain carries TRBV30 and TRBJ2-2; D is unresolved. The CDR3 has 12 amino acids. Per germline, CDR1 GTSNPN and CDR2 SVGIG (reference sequence). Trimming left V 3 bases short and J 4 bases short, with 6 bases between. The CDR3 coding sequence is TGTGCCTGGAGCAGGCTCACCGGGGAGCTGTTTTTT. Encoded protein: CAWSRLTGELFF.